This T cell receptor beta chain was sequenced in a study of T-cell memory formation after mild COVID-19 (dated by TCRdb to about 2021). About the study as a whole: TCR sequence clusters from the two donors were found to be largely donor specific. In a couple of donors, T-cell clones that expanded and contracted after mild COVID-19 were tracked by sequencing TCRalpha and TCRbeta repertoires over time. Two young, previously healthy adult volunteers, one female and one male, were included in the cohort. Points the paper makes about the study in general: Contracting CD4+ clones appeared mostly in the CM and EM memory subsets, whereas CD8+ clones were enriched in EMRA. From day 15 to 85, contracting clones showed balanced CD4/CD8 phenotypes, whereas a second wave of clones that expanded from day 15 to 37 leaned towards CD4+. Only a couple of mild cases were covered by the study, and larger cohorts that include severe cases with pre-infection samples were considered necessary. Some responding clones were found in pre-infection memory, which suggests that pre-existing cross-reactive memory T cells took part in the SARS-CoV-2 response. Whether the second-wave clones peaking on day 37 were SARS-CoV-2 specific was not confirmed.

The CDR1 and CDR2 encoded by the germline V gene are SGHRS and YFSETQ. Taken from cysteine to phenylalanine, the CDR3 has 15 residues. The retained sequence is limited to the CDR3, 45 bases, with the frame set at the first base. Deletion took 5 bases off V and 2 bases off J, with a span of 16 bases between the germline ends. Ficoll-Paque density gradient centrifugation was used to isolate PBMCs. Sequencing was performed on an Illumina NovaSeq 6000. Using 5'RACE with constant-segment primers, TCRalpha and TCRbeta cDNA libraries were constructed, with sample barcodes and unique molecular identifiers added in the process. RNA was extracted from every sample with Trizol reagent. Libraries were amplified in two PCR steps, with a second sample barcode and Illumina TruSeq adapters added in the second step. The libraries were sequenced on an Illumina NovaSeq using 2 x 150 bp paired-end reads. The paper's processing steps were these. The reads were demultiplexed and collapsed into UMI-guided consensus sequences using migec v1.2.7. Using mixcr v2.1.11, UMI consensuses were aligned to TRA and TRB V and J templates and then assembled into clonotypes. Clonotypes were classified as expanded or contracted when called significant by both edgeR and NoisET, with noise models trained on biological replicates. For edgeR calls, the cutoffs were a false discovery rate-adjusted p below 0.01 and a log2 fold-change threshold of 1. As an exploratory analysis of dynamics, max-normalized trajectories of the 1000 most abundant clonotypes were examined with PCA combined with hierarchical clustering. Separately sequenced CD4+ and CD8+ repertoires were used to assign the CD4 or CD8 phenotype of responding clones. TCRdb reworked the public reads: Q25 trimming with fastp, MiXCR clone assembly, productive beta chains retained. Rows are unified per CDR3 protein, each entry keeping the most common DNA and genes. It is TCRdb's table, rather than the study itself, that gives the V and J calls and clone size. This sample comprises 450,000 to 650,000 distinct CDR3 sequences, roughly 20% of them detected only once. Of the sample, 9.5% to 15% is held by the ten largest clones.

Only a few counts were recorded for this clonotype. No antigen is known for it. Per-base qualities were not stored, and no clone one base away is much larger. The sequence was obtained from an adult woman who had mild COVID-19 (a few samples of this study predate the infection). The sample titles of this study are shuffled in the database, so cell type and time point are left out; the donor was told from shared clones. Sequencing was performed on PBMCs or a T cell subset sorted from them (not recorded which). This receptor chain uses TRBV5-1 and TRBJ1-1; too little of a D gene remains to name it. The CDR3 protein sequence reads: CASRPDSFPNTEAFF. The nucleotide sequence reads TGCGCCAGCAGGCCCGACTCTTTCCCTAACACTGAAGCTTTCTTT.